This T cell receptor beta chain was identified during a study of Tregs in tolerant kidney transplant recipients. The CDR3 contains 13 residues. Germline V CDR1 and CDR2: DFQATT, SNEGSKA (reference sequence). With 4 bases removed from V and 7 bases from J, the gap between germline ends came to 14 bases. Turning to this clone: The sequence runs out 3 residues before the end of the CDR3; the remainder is reconstructed from the germline J gene.

Generated by immunoSEQ multiplex PCR, the TCRdb table keeps only in-frame clones and is missing some. The record lists about 30,000 clones, of which the ten most abundant hold about 15%. J is TRBJ2-1 and V is TRBV20-1; D is possibly TRBD2 (5 bases). The source is a human donor who received a combined kidney and bone marrow transplant. Specimen: CD8+ T cells from blood, collected before the transplant. The CDR3 reads CSAIALTGNEQFF. The DNA read from the CDR3 is TGCAGTGCTATAGCGCTTACTGGGAATGAG.